This T cell receptor (beta chain) was obtained from a study of untreated major depressive disorder. This clone has just one count. The ends were cut back, 5 bases at V and 11 bases at J, with 19 bases in the middle. CDR1 SGHRS and CDR2 YFSETQ come from the germline V gene. This CDR3 has 13 residues. Sequencing was performed with immunoSEQ multiplex PCR; in TCRdb, only in-frame clones are kept and a portion is missing. The sample holds tens of thousands of clones, about 93% seen once. This sequence originates from a man aged 30 to 45 in good health. The chain is built from TRBV5-1 and TRBJ1-1; tentatively, D is TRBD1 (5 bases). Material for sequencing was CD4+ T cells from PBMCs. The CDR3 DNA reads TGCGCCAGCAGTCTGGGGTCCAGGGAGTCGGCTTTCTTT. This gives the protein CASSLGSRESAFF.